Listed below are T cell receptor beta chains from one sample, sequenced in a study of T cells in Graves' hyperthyroidism and ophthalmopathy. TCRdb reanalysed the multiplex PCR reads using MiXCR and keeps one entry per CDR3 protein. The data contain more than 550,000 distinct CDR3 sequences, approximately 42% of them singletons. The source material was peripheral blood or thyroid tissue (not recorded which). These receptors all come from an adult man with Graves' disease, either hyperthyroidism or ophthalmopathy (not recorded which). The CDR3 runs from the conserved cysteine through the conserved F or W. A D gene is named only where the DNA matches it firmly. Clone sizes are given selectively: once, few, many, or a class where the clone is expanded.

size: -
D: -
V: TRBV5-1
J: TRBJ1-1
DNA: TGCGCCAGCAGCTCCATGGACAGTTCTATGAACACTGAAGCTTTCTTT
CDR3: CASSSMDSSMNTEAFF

size: many
D: TRBD1
V: TRBV29-1
J: TRBJ1-2
DNA: TGCAGCGTCGTCGGGGACAGGGGTGGCTACACCTTC
CDR3: CSVVGDRGGYTF

size: few
D: -
V: TRBV2
J: TRBJ1-5
DNA: TGTGCCAGCAGTGAAAATTCGGGGGGAAGCAATCAGCCCCAGCATTTT
CDR3: CASSENSGGSNQPQHF

size: few
D: -
V: TRBV29-1
J: TRBJ2-7
DNA: TGCAGCGTTGAAGATTCGCGGGGACCGACCTACGAGCAGTACTTC
CDR3: CSVEDSRGPTYEQYF

size: few
D: TRBD2
V: TRBV12-3/TRBV12-4
J: TRBJ2-7
DNA: TGTGCCAGCAGTTTTCTAGCGGGAAGCGAGCAGTACTTC
CDR3: CASSFLAGSEQYF

size: few
D: TRBD1
V: TRBV25-1
J: TRBJ1-2
DNA: TGTGCCAGCGGCTGGGACAGGGAAGACTATGGCTACACCTTC
CDR3: CASGWDREDYGYTF

size: -
D: TRBD2
V: TRBV7-3
J: TRBJ2-5
DNA: TGTGCCAGCAGTACTACGGGAGGGGGGAGAGAGACCCAGTACTTC
CDR3: CASSTTGGGRETQYF

size: -
D: TRBD1
V: TRBV10-3
J: TRBJ1-5
DNA: TGTGCCACCAGGGAGTCGGGACAGACAGATCAGCCCCAGCATTTT
CDR3: CATRESGQTDQPQHF

size: many
D: TRBD1
V: TRBV20-1
J: TRBJ1-1
DNA: TGCAGTGCTAGGACAGGGAGTACTGAAGCTTTCTTT
CDR3: CSARTGSTEAFF

size: -
D: TRBD1
V: TRBV2
J: TRBJ2-6
DNA: TGTGCCAGCAGGACAGGGGGGACTGGGGCCAACGTCCTGACTTTC
CDR3: CASRTGGTGANVLTF

size: -
D: -
V: TRBV5-1
J: TRBJ1-5
DNA: TGTGCCAGCAGTTTAAGCAGTTACAATCAGCCCCAGCATTTT
CDR3: CASSLSSYNQPQHF

size: -
D: TRBD1
V: TRBV2
J: TRBJ1-3
DNA: TGTGCCAGCTCCCGGGGACAGGGGGCAAACACCATATATTTT
CDR3: CASSRGQGANTIYF

size: -
D: TRBD1
V: TRBV19
J: TRBJ1-5
DNA: TGTGCCAGTAGTGGCCGGACAGGTAAGAGCAATCAGCCCCAGCATTTT
CDR3: CASSGRTGKSNQPQHF

size: many
D: -
V: TRBV7-9
J: TRBJ2-7
DNA: TGTGCCAGCAGCTTTTCCCGTGACGAGCAGTACTTC
CDR3: CASSFSRDEQYF

size: -
D: TRBD1
V: TRBV29-1
J: TRBJ2-2
DNA: TGCAGCGTTGGGGAAGGGGGCGGTGTTATATCGTTGTTTTTT
CDR3: CSVGEGGGVISLFF

size: -
D: -
V: TRBV15
J: TRBJ2-2
DNA: TGTGCCACCAGCAGAAGAAAACAGGGGAGGAGGACCGGGGAGCTGTTTTTT
CDR3: CATSRRKQGRRTGELFF

size: many
D: TRBD1
V: TRBV15
J: TRBJ1-6
DNA: TGTGCCACCAGCAGAGATTTACAGGGGGAATCACCCCTCCACTTT
CDR3: CATSRDLQGESPLHF

size: many
D: -
V: TRBV15
J: TRBJ1-5
DNA: TGTGCCACCAAACCTGACCTGGTGAGCAATCAGCCCCAGCATTTT
CDR3: CATKPDLVSNQPQHF

size: -
D: -
V: TRBV19
J: TRBJ2-7
DNA: TGTGCCAGTAGTATCTTTGGAGGCCACGAGCAGTACTTC
CDR3: CASSIFGGHEQYF

size: few
D: TRBD1
V: TRBV20-1
J: TRBJ1-1
DNA: TGCAGTGCTAGGGCAGGGGGCGGCACTGAAGCTTTCTTT
CDR3: CSARAGGGTEAFF

size: -
D: -
V: TRBV7-8
J: TRBJ1-3
DNA: TGTGCCAGCAGCTGGGGACGTCCGAGCTCTGGAAACACCATATATTTT
CDR3: CASSWGRPSSGNTIYF

size: few
D: -
V: TRBV7-8
J: TRBJ1-1
DNA: TGTGCCAGCAGCCCCACGCGGGGCTGGGACGGCACTGAAGCTTTCTTT
CDR3: CASSPTRGWDGTEAFF

size: few
D: TRBD1
V: TRBV24-1
J: TRBJ1-4
DNA: TGTGCCACCAGTATAGGACAGGGAAGAGATGAAAAACTGTTTTTT
CDR3: CATSIGQGRDEKLFF

size: -
D: TRBD1
V: TRBV7-6
J: TRBJ1-5
DNA: TGTGCCAGCAGCTTGGGACAGGGGGCTCTTCAGCCCCAGCATTTT
CDR3: CASSLGQGALQPQHF

size: -
D: TRBD1
V: TRBV24-1
J: TRBJ1-5
DNA: TGTGCCACCGGTGGACCCCAGGGGGATCAGCCCCAGCATTTT
CDR3: CATGGPQGDQPQHF

size: -
D: TRBD1
V: TRBV7-9
J: TRBJ1-4
DNA: TGTGCCAGCAGCCCCGACAGGGTAGAGGGTGAAAAACTGTTTTTT
CDR3: CASSPDRVEGEKLFF

size: -
D: TRBD1
V: TRBV10-3
J: TRBJ2-7
DNA: TGTGCCATCAGTGGGGACAGGGGGCAGCTCGAGCAGTACTTC
CDR3: CAISGDRGQLEQYF

size: few
D: -
V: TRBV5-4
J: TRBJ1-1
DNA: TGTGCCAGCAGCTTGGATCCAGGCGTGAGAACTGAAGCTTTCTTT
CDR3: CASSLDPGVRTEAFF

size: few
D: -
V: TRBV7-2
J: TRBJ1-2
DNA: TGTGCCAGCAGCCAGCCCGTCGGGGGGCGAAGTGGCTACACCTTC
CDR3: CASSQPVGGRSGYTF

size: few
D: TRBD1
V: TRBV7-9
J: TRBJ2-7
DNA: TGTGCCAGCAGCTCCCAACAGGGGGCGAAACTCTACGAGCAGTACTTC
CDR3: CASSSQQGAKLYEQYF

size: -
D: TRBD2
V: TRBV20-1
J: TRBJ2-7
DNA: TGCAGTGCTAGTAATCCTAGCGGAACTTCCTACGAGCAGTACTTC
CDR3: CSASNPSGTSYEQYF

size: many
D: -
V: TRBV15
J: TRBJ1-2
DNA: TGTGCCACCAGCAGAGATGGGGTGGAGGACACCTTC
CDR3: CATSRDGVEDTF

size: few
D: -
V: TRBV4-1
J: TRBJ2-5
DNA: TGCGCCAGCAGCCAAGCAGGGGCCAGAGGGACCCAGTACTTC
CDR3: CASSQAGARGTQYF

size: -
D: TRBD1
V: TRBV11-2
J: TRBJ1-2
DNA: TGTGCCAGCAGCGTACCTGGACAGGGGATTTATGGCTACACCTTC
CDR3: CASSVPGQGIYGYTF

size: -
D: TRBD2
V: TRBV11-2
J: TRBJ2-5
DNA: TGTGCCAGCAGCCTCCTAGCGGGAGGCTTGCGGGAGGAGACCCAGTACTTC
CDR3: CASSLLAGGLREETQYF

size: many
D: -
V: TRBV7-2
J: TRBJ1-2
DNA: TGTGCCAGCAGCTTAGGACATCTTAACTATGGCTACACCTTC
CDR3: CASSLGHLNYGYTF

size: -
D: -
V: TRBV15
J: TRBJ1-6
DNA: TGTGCCACCAGCAGCCCACCGGGACAAGATAATTCACCCCTCCACTTT
CDR3: CATSSPPGQDNSPLHF

size: few
D: -
V: TRBV9
J: TRBJ1-4
DNA: TGTGCCAGCAGCGTCGGAGCTAATGAAAAACTGTTTTTT
CDR3: CASSVGANEKLFF

size: -
D: -
V: TRBV7-9
J: TRBJ1-4
DNA: TGTGCCAGCAGCTTAGACCGGCCAGGGGTAAATGAAAAACTGTTTTTT
CDR3: CASSLDRPGVNEKLFF

size: many
D: TRBD1
V: TRBV24-1
J: TRBJ1-5
DNA: TGTGCCACCAGTGGGGAGGGACAGGGGATGGGAAATCAGCCCCAGCATTTT
CDR3: CATSGEGQGMGNQPQHF

size: -
D: -
V: TRBV20-1
J: TRBJ2-1
DNA: TGCAGTGCTAGAGGTCGGGGCGTCAATGAGCAGTTCTTC
CDR3: CSARGRGVNEQFF

size: -
D: -
V: TRBV2
J: TRBJ2-7
DNA: TGTGCCAGCAGTGACGGGACACCTGGCTCCTACGAGCAGTACTTC
CDR3: CASSDGTPGSYEQYF

size: few
D: TRBD1
V: TRBV7-3
J: TRBJ2-7
DNA: TGTGCCAGCACCAATGGACAGGGTTCCTACGAGCAGTACTTC
CDR3: CASTNGQGSYEQYF

size: many
D: TRBD1
V: TRBV29-1
J: TRBJ1-1
DNA: TGCAGCGTTGAAGGGCAGGGGGCAGGCACTGAAGCTTTCTTT
CDR3: CSVEGQGAGTEAFF

size: many
D: -
V: TRBV10-3
J: TRBJ1-6
DNA: TGTGCCAGCAGTGAGGGGACCATGAATTCACCCCTCCACTTT
CDR3: CASSEGTMNSPLHF